These 8 T cell receptor beta chains share one sample of origin, sequenced in a study of shared clonotypes between healthy human individuals. Naive CD8 cells were CD45RO-negative, positively selected for CCR7, excluding terminally differentiated effector memory CD45RA+ cells. Clones were sequenced by immunoSEQ multiplex PCR, and TCRdb holds only the in-frame ones, with some missing. Here the sample spans about 580,000 clones, 95% to 98% being singletons. Sample: naive CD8+ T cells sorted from blood. Source of these receptors: a man under 40 in good health.

The chain recombines TRBV6-6 with TRBJ2-7, with TRBD2 identical over 8 bases. The germline V gene has CDR1 MNHNY and CDR2 SVGAGI (reference sequence). V gave up 7 bases and J gave up 1 base; unmatched junction bases: 9. The CDR3 loop spans 15 amino acids. CDR3 coding DNA: TGTGCCAGCACCATAGGGACTAGATCTTCCTACGAGCAGTACTTC. The encoded protein is CASTIGTRSSYEQYF.

The chain has TRBV11-2 and TRBJ2-1; perhaps D is TRBD1 or TRBD2 (6 bases each). This CDR3 contains 18 residues. V was clipped by 6 bases and J by 5 bases, with 26 bases between them. CDR1 and CDR2 (germline): SGHAT, FQNNGV. CDR3 bases: TGTGCCAGCAGATCAGGGGACTTCTACGATCTACCGGACAATGAGCAGTTCTTC. It specifies CASRSGDFYDLPDNEQFF.

The chain recombines TRBV27 with TRBJ2-2; D possibly corresponds to TRBD1 (6 bases). With 6 bases removed from V and 5 bases from J, the gap between germline ends came to 16 bases. The CDR3 spans 15 residues. In germline, CDR1 is MNHEY, CDR2 SMNVEV (reference sequence). The CDR3 sequence is CASRPTGFLTGELFF. For the CDR3, the DNA is TGTGCCAGCAGGCCTACAGGGTTTTTAACCGGGGAGCTGTTTTTT.

V usage is TRBV2 and J usage is TRBJ1-3, with D unclear. Between the trimmed V and J ends, which lost 7 bases and 0 bases, there was a span of 13 bases. The germline V gene has CDR1 SNHLY and CDR2 FYNNEI. The CDR3 is made up of 15 amino acids. Here the CDR3 reads CASKGSTFSGNTIYF. In DNA, the CDR3 is TGTGCCAGCAAGGGCAGCACCTTCTCTGGAAACACCATATATTTT.

This clone was recorded only once. CDR3 residues: CASSSPGVSGANVLTF. The CDR3 bases are TGTGCCAGCAGTTCCCCCGGGGTCTCTGGGGCCAACGTCCTGACTTTC. The chain couples TRBV6-5 to TRBJ2-6, with TRBD2 as a possible D gene (5 bases). V shed 4 bases and J shed 0 bases, with 10 bases lying between them. The CDR3 length is 16 residues. The V gene's germline CDR1 is MNHEY and CDR2 SVGAGI.

The chain employs TRBV7-6 and TRBJ2-6; D gene unclear. The germline gives CDR1 SGHVS, CDR2 FNYEAQ. Trimming shortened V by 0 bases and J by 3 bases, and 3 bases separated the two germline ends. There are 14 residues in the CDR3. The CDR3 protein is CASSLAVGANVLTF. The CDR3 nucleotides read TGTGCCAGCAGCTTAGCGGTTGGGGCCAACGTCCTGACTTTC.

The chain is built from TRBV5-1 and TRBJ1-1; D is ambiguous. Germline CDR1 reads SGHRS; CDR2 reads YFSETQ. The CDR3 runs 14 residues. V lost 4 bases to trimming and J lost 0 bases, with 10 bases between them. CDR3 in DNA: TGCGCCAGCAGCCCCGGGCAGGTGAACACTGAAGCTTTCTTT. It specifies CASSPGQVNTEAFF.

The chain has TRBV5-1 and TRBJ2-3; weak D call: TRBD2 (6 bases). Germline CDR1 reads SGHRS; CDR2 reads YFSETQ. Trimming took 3 bases from V and 1 from J, leaving 9 bases between them. The CDR3 runs to 14 residues. For the CDR3, the DNA is TGCGCCAGCAGCTCCGGGACTCGCACAGATACGCAGTATTTT. This gives the protein CASSSGTRTDTQYF.